A single T cell receptor beta chain is shown here with its context. This CDR3 has 15 amino acids. CDR1 and CDR2 (germline): SGHRS, YFSETQ. V was pared by 0 bases and J by 4 bases, with 6 bases of the junction left unmatched. The sample belongs to a study of technical replicates of blood from a few donors. The repertoire was sequenced with immunoSEQ multiplex PCR; TCRdb's copy has only in-frame clones and lacks some. The table lists about 63,000 clones, roughly 86% of them singletons, with just over 5% in the top ten. The chain is built from TRBV5-1 and TRBJ2-7, with 8 bases matching TRBD2. This TCR was sampled from a human donor in good health. Some clones in this sample may be carry-over from other donors' samples. Sequenced material: PBMCs. CDR3 coding DNA: TGCGCCAGCAGCTTGGCGGCGGGGGGCGGTTACGAGCAGTACTTC. It codes for CASSLAAGGGYEQYF.